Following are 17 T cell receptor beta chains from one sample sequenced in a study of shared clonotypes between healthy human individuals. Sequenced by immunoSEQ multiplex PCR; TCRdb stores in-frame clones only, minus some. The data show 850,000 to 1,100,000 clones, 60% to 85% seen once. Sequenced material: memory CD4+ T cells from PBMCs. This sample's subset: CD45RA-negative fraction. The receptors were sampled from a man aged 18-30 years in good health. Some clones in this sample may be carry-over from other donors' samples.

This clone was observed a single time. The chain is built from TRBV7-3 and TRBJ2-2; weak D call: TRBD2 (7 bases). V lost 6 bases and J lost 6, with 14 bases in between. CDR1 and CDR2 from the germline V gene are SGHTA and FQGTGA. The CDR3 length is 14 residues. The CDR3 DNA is TGTGCCAGCAGTTTCACAGGGAGGGCCGGGGAGCTGTTTTTT. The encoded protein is CASSFTGRAGELFF. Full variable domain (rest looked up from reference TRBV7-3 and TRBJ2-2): GAGVSQTPSNKVTEKGKYVELRCDPISGHTALYWYRQSLGQGPEFLIYFQGTGAADDSGLPNDRFFAVRPEGSVSTLKIQRTERGDSAVYLCASSFTGRAGELFFGEGSRLTVL.

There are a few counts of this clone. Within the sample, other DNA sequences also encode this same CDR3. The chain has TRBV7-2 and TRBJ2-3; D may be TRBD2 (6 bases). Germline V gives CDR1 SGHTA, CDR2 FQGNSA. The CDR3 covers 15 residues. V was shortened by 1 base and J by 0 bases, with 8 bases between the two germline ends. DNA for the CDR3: TGTGCCAGCAGCTTAGTGGGGACTAGCACAGATACGCAGTATTTT. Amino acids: CASSLVGTSTDTQYF.

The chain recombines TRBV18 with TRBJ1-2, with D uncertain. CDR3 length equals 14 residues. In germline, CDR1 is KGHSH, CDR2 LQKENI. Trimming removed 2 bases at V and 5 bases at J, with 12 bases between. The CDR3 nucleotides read TGTGCCAGCTCACCAGAGGCTCAGGCTTATGGCTACACCTTC. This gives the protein CASSPEAQAYGYTF.

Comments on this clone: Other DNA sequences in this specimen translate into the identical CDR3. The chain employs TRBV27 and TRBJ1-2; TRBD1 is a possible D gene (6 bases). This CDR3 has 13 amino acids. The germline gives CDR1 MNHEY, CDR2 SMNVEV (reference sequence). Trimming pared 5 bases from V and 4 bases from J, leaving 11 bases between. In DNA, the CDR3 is TGTGCCAGCAGTACACAGGGAGGCTATGGCTACACCTTC. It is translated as CASSTQGGYGYTF.

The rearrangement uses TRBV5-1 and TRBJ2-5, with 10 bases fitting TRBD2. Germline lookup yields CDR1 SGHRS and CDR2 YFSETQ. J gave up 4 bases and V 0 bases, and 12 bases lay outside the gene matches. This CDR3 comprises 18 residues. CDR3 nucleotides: TGCGCCAGCAGCTTGGATAAGAGACTAGCGGGTCATCCAGAGACCCAGTACTTC. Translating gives CASSLDKRLAGHPETQYF.

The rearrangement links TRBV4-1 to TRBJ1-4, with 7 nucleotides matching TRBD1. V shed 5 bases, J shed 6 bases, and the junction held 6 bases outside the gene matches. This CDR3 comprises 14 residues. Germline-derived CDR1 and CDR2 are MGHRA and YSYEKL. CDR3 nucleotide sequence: TGCGCCAGCAGCACGACAGGGTCGGATGAAAAACTGTTTTTT. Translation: CASSTTGSDEKLFF.

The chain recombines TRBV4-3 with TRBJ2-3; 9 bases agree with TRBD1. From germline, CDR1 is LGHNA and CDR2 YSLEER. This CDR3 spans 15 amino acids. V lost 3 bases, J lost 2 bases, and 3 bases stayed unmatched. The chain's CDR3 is CASSQRTGDTDTQYF. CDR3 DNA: TGCGCCAGCAGCCAGCGGACAGGGGACACAGATACGCAGTATTTT.

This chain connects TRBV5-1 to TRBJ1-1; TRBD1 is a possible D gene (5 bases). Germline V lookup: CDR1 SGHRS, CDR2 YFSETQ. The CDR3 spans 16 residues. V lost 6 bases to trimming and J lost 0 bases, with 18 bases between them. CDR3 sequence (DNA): TGCGCCAGCACCCAAGGGACGGGCAACATGAACACTGAAGCTTTCTTT. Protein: CASTQGTGNMNTEAFF.

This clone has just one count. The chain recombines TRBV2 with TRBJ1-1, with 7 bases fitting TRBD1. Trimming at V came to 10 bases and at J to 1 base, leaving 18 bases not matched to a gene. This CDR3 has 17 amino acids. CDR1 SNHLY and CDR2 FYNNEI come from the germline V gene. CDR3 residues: CATPPGQKGRENTEAFF. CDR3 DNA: TGTGCCACCCCTCCGGGACAGAAGGGAAGGGAGAACACTGAAGCTTTCTTT.

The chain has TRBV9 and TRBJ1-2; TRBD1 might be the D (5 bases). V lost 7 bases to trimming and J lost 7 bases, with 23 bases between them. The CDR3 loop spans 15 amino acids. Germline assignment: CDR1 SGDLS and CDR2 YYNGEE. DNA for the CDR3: TGTGCCAGCTTGCGGAGCGTCGGGGGAAGTAGTGGCTACACCTTC. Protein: CASLRSVGGSSGYTF.

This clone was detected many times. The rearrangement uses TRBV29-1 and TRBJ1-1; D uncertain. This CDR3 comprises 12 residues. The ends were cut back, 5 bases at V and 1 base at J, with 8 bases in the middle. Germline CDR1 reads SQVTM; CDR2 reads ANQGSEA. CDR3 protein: CSVRRRNTEAFF. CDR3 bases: TGCAGCGTTAGGCGGAGGAACACTGAAGCTTTCTTT.

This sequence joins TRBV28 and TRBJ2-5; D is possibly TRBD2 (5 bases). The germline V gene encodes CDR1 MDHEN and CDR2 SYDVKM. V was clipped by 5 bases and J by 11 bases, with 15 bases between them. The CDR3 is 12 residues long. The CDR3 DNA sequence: TGTGCCAGCAGTCCCCCTACGTGGGAGCAGTACTTC. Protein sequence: CASSPPTWEQYF.

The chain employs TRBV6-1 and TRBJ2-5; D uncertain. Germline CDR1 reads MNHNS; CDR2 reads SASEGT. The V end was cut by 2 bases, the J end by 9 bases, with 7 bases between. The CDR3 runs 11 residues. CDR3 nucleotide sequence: TGTGCCAGCAGTGAAACCTCGGCCCAGTACTTC. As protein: CASSETSAQYF.

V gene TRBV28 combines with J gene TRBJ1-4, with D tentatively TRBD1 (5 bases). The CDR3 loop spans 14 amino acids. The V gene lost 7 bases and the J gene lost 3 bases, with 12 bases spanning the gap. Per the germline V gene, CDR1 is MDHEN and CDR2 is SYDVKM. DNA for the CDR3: TGTGCCAGCACTCCCGGGGGTCCTAATGAAAAACTGTTTTTT. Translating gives CASTPGGPNEKLFF.

CDR3 DNA: TGTGCCAGCAGCCAGCGGACAGGGGAGGGAGGTGAAGCTTTCTTT. Residues: CASSQRTGEGGEAFF. This sequence joins TRBV7-8 and TRBJ1-1, with 9 bases identical to TRBD1. The CDR3 runs to 15 residues. The V and J ends lost 5 bases and 7 bases, in that order; junction bases with no gene match: 11. The germline gives CDR1 SGHVS, CDR2 FQNEAQ.

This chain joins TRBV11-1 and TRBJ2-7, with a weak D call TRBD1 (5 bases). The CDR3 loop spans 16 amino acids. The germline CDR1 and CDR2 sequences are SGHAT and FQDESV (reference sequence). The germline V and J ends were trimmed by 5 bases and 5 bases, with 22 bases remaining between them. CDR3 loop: CASSLRGSRHGNEQYF. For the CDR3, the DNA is TGTGCCAGCAGCCTTAGGGGTTCCAGGCATGGCAACGAGCAGTACTTC.

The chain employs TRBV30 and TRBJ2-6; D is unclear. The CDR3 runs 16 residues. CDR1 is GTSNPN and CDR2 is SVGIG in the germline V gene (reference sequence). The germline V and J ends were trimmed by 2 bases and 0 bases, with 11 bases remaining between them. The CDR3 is CAWSLTGPSGANVLTF. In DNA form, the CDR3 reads TGTGCCTGGAGTCTCACCGGGCCCTCTGGGGCCAACGTCCTGACTTTC.